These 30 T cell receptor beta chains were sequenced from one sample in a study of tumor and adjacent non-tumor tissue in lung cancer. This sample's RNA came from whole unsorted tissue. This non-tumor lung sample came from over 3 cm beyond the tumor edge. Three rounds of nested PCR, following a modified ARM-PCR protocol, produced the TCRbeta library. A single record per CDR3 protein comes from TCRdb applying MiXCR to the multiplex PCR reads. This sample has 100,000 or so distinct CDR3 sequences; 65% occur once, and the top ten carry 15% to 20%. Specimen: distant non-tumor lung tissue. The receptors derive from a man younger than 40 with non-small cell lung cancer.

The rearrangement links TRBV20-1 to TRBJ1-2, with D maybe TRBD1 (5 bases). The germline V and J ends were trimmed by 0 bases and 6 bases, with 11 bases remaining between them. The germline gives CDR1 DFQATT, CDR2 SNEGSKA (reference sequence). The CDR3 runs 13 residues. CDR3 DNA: TGCAGTGCTAGAGATGCCGGACATGATGGCTACACCTTC. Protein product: CSARDAGHDGYTF.

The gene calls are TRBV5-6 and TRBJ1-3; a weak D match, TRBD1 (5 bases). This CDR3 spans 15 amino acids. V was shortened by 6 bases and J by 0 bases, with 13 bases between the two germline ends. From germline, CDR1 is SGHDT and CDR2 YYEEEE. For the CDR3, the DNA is TGTGCCAGCAACCCGGGACTTATCTCTGGAAACACCATATATTTT. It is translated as CASNPGLISGNTIYF.

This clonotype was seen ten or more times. The CDR3 is CASSYAAGSYNSPLHF. CDR3 nucleotides: TGTGCCAGCAGTTACGCCGCGGGGTCCTATAATTCACCCCTCCACTTT. The chain is built from TRBV6-2 or TRBV6-3 and TRBJ1-6; D ambiguous. V was trimmed by 2 bases and J by 1 base, leaving 9 bases between them. CDR1 and CDR2 (germline): MNHEY, SVGEGT. The CDR3 consists of 16 residues.

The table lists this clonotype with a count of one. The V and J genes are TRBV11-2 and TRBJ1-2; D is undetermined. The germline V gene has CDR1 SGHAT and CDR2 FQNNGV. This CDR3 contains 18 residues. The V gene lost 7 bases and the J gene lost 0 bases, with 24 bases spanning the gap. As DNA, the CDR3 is TGTGCCAGCACATCAATCTCGAAGAAGGGTAGGGCTAACTATGGCTACACCTTC. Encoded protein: CASTSISKKGRANYGYTF.

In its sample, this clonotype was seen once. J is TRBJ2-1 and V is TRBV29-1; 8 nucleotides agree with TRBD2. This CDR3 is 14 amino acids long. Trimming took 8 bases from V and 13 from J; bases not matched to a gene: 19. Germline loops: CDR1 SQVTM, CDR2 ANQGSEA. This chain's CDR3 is CSSGGASGLSEQFF. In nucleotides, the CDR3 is TGCAGCTCCGGTGGGGCTAGCGGGCTCAGTGAACAGTTCTTC.

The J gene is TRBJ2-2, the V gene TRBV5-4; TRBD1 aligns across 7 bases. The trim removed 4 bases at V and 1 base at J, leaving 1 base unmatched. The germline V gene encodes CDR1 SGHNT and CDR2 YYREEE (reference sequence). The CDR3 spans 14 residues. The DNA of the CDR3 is TGTGCCAGCAGCGCAGGGGGGAACACCGGGGAGCTGTTTTTT. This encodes CASSAGGNTGELFF.

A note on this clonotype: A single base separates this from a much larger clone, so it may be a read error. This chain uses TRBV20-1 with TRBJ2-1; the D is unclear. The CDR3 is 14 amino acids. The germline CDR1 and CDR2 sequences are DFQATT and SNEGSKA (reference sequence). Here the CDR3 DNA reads TGCAATGCATCAGCGCGATGCTCCTACAATGAGCAGTTCTTC. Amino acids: CNASARCSYNEQFF.

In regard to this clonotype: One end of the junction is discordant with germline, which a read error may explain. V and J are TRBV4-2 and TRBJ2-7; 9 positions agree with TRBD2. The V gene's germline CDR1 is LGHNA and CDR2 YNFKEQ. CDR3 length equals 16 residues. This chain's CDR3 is CASSQKSSGSSYEQYF. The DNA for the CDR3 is TGTGCCAGCAGCCAAAAGAGTAGCGGGAGCTCCTACGAGCAATACTTC.

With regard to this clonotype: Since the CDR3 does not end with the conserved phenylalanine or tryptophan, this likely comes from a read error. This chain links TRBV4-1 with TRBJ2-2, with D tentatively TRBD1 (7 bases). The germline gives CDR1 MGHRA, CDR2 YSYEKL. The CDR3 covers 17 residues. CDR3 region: CASSQDSRGAHTGELFS. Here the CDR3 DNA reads TGCGCCAGCAGCCAAGATAGCAGGGGGGCGCACACCGGGGAACTGTTTTCT.

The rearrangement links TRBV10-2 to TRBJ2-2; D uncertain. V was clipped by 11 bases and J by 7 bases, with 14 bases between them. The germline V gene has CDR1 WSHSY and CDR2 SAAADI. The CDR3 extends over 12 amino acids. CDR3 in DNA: TGCGCCGGCATAAACTCTCTCGGGGAGCTGTTTTTT. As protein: CAGINSLGELFF.

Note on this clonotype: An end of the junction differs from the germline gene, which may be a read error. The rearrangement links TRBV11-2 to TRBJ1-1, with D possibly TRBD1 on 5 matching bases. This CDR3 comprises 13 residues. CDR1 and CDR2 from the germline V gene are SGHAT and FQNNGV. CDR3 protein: CTSSTVTVPEAFF. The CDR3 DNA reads TGTACCAGCAGCACGGTGACAGTCCCTGAAGCTTTCTTT.

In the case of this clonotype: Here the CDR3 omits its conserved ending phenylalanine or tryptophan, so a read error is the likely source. The CDR3 nucleotides are TGTGCCAGCAGCCGGGCTGGTTCTAGCACAGATACCCAGTATTTG. Encoded protein: CASSRAGSSTDTQYL. This sequence joins TRBV4-2 and TRBJ2-3; maybe TRBD2 (5 bases). The germline gives CDR1 LGHNA, CDR2 YNFKEQ. The CDR3 loop spans 15 amino acids.

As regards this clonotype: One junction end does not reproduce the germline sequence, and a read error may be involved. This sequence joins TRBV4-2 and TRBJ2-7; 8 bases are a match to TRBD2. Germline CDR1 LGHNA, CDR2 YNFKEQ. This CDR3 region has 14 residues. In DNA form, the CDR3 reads TGTACCAGCAGCCAAGGGCGGGGGGCCGACGAGCAATACTTC. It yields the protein CTSSQGRGADEQYF.

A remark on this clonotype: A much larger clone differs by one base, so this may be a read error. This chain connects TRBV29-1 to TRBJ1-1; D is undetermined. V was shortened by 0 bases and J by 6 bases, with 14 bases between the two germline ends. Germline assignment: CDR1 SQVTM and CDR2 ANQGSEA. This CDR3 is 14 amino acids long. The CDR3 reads CSVEEGHLVAEAFF. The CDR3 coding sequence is TGCAGCGTTGAAGAAGGTCACTTAGTCGCTGAAGCTTTCTTT.

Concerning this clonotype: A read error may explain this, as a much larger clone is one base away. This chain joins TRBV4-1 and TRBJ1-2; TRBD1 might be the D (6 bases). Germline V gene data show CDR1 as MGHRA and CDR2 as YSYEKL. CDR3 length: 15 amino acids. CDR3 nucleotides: TGCGCCAGCAACCAAGAACAAACAGGGAACTATGGCTACACCTTC. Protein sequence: CASNQEQTGNYGYTF.

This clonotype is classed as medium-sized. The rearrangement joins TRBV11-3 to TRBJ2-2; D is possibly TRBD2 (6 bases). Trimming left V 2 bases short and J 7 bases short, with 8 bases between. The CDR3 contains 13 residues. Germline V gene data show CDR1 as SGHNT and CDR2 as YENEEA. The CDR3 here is CASSLQEGGELFF. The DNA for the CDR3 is TGTGCCAGCAGCTTACAGGAGGGCGGGGAGCTGTTTTTT. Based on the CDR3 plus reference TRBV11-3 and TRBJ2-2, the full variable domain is EAGVVQSPRYKIIEKKQPVAFWCNPISGHNTLYWYLQNLGQGPELLIRYENEEAVDDSQLPKDRFSAERLKGVDSTLKIQPAELGDSAVYLCASSLQEGGELFFGEGSRLTVL.

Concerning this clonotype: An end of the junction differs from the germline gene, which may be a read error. The CDR3 DNA is TGCGTCAGCAGCCATCCCGGACAGGGTGGGAATGAAAAACTGTTTTTT. It codes for CVSSHPGQGGNEKLFF. The J gene is TRBJ1-4, the V gene TRBV4-1; 8 bases agree with TRBD1. The CDR3 length is 16 residues. Germline assignment: CDR1 MGHRA and CDR2 YSYEKL.

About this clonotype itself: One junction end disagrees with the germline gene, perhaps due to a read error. The CDR3 sequence: CASSRRVGDWVDTEAFF. In nucleotides, the CDR3 is TGTGCCAGCAGCCGCAGAGTTGGGGACTGGGTGGACACTGAAGCCTTCTTT. The V gene is TRBV11-2, the J gene TRBJ1-1; a possible D gene is TRBD1 (5 bases). CDR3 length: 17 amino acids. Germline-derived CDR1 and CDR2 are SGHAT and FQNNGV.

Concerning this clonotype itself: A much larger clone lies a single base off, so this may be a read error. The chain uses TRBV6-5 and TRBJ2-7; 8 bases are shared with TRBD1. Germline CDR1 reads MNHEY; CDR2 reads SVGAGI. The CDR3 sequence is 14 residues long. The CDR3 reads CTSSLLTGGYEQYF. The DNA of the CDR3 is TGTACCAGCTCGCTTTTAACAGGGGGCTACGAGCAGTACTTC.

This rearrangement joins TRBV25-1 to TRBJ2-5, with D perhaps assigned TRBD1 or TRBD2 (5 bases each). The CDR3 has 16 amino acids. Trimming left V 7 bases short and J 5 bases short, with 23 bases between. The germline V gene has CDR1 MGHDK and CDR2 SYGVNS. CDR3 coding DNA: TGTGCCAGCAATGAGCACCGGGGCACGGTAGCGGAGACCCAGTACTTC. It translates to CASNEHRGTVAETQYF.

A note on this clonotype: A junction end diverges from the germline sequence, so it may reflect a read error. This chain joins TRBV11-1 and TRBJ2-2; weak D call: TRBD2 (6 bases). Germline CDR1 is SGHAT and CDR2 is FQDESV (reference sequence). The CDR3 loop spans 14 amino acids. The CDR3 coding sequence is TGTGCCAGCAGCTTAGGAAGGAGGGCCGGGGAGCCGTTTTTT. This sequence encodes CASSLGRRAGEPFF.

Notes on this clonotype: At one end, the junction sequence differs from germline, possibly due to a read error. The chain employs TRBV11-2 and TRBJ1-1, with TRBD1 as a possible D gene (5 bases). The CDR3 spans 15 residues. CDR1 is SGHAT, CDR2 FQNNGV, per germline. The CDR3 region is CTSNFGGAVNTEAFF. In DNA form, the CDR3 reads TGTACCAGTAACTTCGGGGGAGCGGTGAACACTGAAGCTTTCTTT. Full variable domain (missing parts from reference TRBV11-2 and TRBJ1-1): EAGVAQSPRYKIIEKRQSVAFWCNPISGHATLYWYQQILGQGPKLLIQFQNNGVVDDSQLPKDRFSAERLKGVDSTLKIQPAKLEDSAVYLCTSNFGGAVNTEAFFGQGTRLTVV.

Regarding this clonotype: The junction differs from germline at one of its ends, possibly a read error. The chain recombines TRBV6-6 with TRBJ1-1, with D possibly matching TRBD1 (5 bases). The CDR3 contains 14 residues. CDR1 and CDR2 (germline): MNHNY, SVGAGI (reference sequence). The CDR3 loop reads CTSRESRGVTEAFF. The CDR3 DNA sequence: TGTACCAGCAGAGAATCTAGGGGTGTCACTGAAGCCTTCTTT.

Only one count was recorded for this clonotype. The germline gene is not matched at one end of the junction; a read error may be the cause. The CDR3 sequence is CASSVGGRNEILFF. In DNA, the CDR3 is TGTGCCAGCAGTGTTGGGGGACGGAATGAAATACTGTTTTTT. The chain uses TRBV2 and TRBJ1-4; a weak D match, TRBD1 (5 bases). Germline CDR1 is SNHLY and CDR2 is FYNNEI. This CDR3 is 14 amino acids long. Supplemented by reference TRBV2 and TRBJ1-4, the full variable domain reads EPEVTQTPSHQVTQMGQEVILRCVPISNHLYFYWYRQILGQKVEFLVSFYNNEISEKSEIFDDQFSVERPDGSNFTLKIRSTKLEDSAMYFCASSVGGRNEILFFGSGTQLSVL.

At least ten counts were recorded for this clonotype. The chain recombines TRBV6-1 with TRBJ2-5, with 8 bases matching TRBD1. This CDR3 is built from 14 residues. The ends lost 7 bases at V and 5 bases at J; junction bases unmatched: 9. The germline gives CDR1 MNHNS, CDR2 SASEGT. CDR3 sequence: CASNDGQGRETQYF. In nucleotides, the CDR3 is TGTGCCAGCAACGACGGACAGGGACGCGAGACCCAGTACTTC.

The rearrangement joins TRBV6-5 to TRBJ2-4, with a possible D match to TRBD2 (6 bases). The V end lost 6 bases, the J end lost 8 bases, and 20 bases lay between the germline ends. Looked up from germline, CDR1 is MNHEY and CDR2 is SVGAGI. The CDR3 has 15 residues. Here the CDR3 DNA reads TGTGCCAGCAGCGACGCGGGATTAATGTCTGACATTCAGTACTTC. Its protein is CASSDAGLMSDIQYF.

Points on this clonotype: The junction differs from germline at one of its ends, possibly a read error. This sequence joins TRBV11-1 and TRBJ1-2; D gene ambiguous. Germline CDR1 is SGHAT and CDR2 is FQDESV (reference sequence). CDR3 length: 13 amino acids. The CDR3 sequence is CASSFSHGYGYTF. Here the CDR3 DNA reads TGTGCCAGTAGCTTCAGTCATGGGTATGGCTACACCTTC.

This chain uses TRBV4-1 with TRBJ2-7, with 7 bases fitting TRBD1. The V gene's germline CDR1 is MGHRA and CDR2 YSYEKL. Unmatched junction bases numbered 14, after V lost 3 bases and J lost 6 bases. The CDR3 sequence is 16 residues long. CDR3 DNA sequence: TGCGCCAGCAGCCAGTCCCCGGGACAGATAACATTCGAGCAGTACTTC. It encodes CASSQSPGQITFEQYF.

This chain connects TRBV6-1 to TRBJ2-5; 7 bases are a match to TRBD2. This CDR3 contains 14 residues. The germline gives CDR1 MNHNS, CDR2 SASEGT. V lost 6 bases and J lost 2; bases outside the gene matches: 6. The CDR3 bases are TGTGCCAGCAGCACAGAACTAGCGCAAGAGACCCAGTACTTC. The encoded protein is CASSTELAQETQYF.

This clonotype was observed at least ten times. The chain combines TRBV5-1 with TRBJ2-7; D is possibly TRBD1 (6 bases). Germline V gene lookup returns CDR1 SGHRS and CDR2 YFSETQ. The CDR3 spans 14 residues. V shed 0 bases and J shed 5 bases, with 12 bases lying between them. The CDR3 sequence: CASSLGDNDNEQYF. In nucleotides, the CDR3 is TGCGCCAGCAGCTTGGGGGACAACGACAACGAGCAGTACTTC.